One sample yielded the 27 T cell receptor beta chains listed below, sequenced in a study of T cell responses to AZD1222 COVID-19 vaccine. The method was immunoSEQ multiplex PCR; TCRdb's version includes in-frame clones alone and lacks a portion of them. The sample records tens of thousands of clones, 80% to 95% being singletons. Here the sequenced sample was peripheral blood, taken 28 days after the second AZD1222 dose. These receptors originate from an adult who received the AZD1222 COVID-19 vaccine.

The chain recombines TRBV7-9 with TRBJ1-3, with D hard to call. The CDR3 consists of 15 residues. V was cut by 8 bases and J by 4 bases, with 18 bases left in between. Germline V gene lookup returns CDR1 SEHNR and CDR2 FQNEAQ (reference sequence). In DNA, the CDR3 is TGTGCCAGCGGTTCCTTGGGATCTCAAGGAAACACCATATATTTT. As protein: CASGSLGSQGNTIYF.

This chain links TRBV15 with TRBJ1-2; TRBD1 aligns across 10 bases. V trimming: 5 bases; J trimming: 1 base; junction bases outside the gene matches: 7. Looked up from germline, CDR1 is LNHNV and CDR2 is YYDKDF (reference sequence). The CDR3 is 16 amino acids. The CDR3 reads CATSLDRGHNNYGYTF. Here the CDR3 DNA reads TGTGCCACCAGCCTTGACAGGGGGCATAATAACTATGGCTACACCTTC. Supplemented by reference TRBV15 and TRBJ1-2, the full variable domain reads DAMVIQNPRYQVTQFGKPVTLSCSQTLNHNVMYWYQQKSSQAPKLLFHYYDKDFNNEADTPDNFQSRRPNTSFCFLDIRSPGLGDTAMYLCATSLDRGHNNYGYTFGSGTRLTVV.

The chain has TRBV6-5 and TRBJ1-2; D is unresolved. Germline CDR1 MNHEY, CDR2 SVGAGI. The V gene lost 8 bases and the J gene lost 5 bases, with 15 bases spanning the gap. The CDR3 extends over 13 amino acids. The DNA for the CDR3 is TGTGCCAGCGCCCCACATTGGGAGTATGGCTACACCTTC. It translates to CASAPHWEYGYTF.

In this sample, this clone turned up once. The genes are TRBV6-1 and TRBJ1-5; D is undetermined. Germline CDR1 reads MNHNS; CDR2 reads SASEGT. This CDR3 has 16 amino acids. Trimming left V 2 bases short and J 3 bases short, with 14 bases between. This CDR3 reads CASSELFGVNNQPQHF. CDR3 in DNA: TGTGCCAGCAGTGAACTTTTCGGCGTCAACAATCAGCCCCAGCATTTT.

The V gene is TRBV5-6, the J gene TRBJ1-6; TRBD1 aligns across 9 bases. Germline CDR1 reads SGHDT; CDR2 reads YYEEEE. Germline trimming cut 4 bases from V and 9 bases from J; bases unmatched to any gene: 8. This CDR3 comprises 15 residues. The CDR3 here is CASSLDRGLGSPLHF. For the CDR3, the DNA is TGTGCCAGCAGCCTGGACAGGGGTTTGGGTTCACCCCTCCACTTT.

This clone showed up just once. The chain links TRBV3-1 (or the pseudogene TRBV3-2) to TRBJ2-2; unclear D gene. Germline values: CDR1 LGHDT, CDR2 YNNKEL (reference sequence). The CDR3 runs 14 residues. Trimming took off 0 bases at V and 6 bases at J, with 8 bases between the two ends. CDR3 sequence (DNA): TGTGCCAGCAGCCAAGACGGGTGGGCCGGGGAGCTGTTTTTT. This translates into CASSQDGWAGELFF.

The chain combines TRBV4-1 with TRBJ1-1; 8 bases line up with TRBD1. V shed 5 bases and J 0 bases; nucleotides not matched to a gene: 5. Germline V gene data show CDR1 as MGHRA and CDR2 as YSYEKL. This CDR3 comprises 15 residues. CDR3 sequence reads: CASSARQGMNTEAFF. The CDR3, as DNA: TGCGCCAGCAGCGCCCGACAGGGGATGAACACTGAAGCTTTCTTT.

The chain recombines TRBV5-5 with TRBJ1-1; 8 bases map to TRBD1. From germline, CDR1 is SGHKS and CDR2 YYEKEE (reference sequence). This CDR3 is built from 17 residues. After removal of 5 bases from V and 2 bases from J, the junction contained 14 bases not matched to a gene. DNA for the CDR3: TGTGCCAGCAGTTCGGACAGGGCTTCCCTTACCAACACTGAAGCTTTCTTT. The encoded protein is CASSSDRASLTNTEAFF. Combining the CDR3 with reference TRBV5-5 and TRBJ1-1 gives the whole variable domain DAGVTQSPTHLIKTRGQQVTLRCSPISGHKSVSWYQQVLGQGPQFIFQYYEKEERGRGNFPDRFSARQFPNYSSELNVNALLLGDSALYLCASSSDRASLTNTEAFFGQGTRLTVV.

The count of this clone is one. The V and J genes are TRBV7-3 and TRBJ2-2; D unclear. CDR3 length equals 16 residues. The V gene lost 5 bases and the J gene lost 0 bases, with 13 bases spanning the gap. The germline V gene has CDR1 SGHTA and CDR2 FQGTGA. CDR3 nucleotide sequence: TGTGCCAGCAGCCCGGCTGTTGGGGCGAACACCGGGGAGCTGTTTTTT. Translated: CASSPAVGANTGELFF.

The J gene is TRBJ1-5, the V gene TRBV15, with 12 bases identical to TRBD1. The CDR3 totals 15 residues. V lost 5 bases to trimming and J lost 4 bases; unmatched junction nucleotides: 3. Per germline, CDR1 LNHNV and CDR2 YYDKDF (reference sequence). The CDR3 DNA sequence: TGTGCCACCAGCGGGGGACAGGGGGCAAATCAGCCCCAGCATTTT. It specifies CATSGGQGANQPQHF. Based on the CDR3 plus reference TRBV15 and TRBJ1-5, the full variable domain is DAMVIQNPRYQVTQFGKPVTLSCSQTLNHNVMYWYQQKSSQAPKLLFHYYDKDFNNEADTPDNFQSRRPNTSFCFLDIRSPGLGDTAMYLCATSGGQGANQPQHFGDGTRLSIL.

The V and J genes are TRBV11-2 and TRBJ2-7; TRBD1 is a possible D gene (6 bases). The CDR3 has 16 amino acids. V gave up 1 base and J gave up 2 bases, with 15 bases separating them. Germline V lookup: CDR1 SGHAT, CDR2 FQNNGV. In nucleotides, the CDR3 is TGTGCCAGCAGCTTAGGAAGCCAGACAGGTGCCTACGAGCAGTACTTC. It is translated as CASSLGSQTGAYEQYF. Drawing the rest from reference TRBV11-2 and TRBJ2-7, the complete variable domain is EAGVAQSPRYKIIEKRQSVAFWCNPISGHATLYWYQQILGQGPKLLIQFQNNGVVDDSQLPKDRFSAERLKGVDSTLKIQPAKLEDSAVYLCASSLGSQTGAYEQYFGPGTRLTVT.

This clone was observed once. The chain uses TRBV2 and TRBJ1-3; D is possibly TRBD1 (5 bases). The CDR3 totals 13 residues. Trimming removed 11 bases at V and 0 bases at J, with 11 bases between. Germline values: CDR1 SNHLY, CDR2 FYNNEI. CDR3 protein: CAGGRDSGNTIYF. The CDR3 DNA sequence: TGTGCCGGGGGACGGGACTCTGGAAACACCATATATTTT.

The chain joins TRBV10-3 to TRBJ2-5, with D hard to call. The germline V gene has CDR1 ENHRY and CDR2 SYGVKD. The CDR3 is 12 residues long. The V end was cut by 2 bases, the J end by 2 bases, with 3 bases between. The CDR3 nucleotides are TGTGCCATCAGTGAGGCACAAGAGACCCAGTACTTC. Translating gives CAISEAQETQYF.

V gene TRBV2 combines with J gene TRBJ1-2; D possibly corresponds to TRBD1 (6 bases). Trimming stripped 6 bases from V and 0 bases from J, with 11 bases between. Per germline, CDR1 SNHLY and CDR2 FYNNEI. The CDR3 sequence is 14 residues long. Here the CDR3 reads CASRATGANYGYTF. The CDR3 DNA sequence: TGTGCCAGCAGGGCGACAGGAGCTAACTATGGCTACACCTTC.

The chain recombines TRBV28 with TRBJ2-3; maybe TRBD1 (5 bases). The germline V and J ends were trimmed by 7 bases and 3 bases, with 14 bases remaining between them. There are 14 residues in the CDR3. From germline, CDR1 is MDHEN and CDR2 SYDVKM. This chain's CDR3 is CASTPRRGTDTQYF. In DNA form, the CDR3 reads TGTGCCAGCACCCCCAGAAGGGGAACAGATACGCAGTATTTT.

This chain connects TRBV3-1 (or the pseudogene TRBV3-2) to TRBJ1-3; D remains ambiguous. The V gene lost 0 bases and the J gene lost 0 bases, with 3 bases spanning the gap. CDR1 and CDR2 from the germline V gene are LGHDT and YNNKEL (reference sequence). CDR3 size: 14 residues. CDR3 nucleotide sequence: TGTGCCAGCAGCCAAGACTCCTCTGGAAACACCATATATTTT. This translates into CASSQDSSGNTIYF.

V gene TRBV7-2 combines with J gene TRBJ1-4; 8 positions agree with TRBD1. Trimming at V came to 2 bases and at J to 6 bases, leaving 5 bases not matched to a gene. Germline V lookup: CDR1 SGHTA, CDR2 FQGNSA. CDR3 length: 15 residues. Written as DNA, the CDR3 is TGTGCCAGCAGCTTATGGCAGGGGGCTGATGAAAAACTGTTTTTT. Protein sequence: CASSLWQGADEKLFF.

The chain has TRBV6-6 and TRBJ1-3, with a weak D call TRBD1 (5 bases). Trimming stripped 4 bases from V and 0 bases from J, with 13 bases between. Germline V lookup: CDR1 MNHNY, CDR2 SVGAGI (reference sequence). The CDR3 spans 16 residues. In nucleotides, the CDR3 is TGTGCCAGCAGTTTGACGGGGCCTTCCTCTGGAAACACCATATATTTT. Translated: CASSLTGPSSGNTIYF.

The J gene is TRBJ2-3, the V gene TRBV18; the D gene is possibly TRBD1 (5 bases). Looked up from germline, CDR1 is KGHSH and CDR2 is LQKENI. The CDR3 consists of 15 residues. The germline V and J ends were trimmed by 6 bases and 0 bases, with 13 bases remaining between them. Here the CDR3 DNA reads TGTGCCAGCTCCCCGACAGTAATTAGCACAGATACGCAGTATTTT. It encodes CASSPTVISTDTQYF.

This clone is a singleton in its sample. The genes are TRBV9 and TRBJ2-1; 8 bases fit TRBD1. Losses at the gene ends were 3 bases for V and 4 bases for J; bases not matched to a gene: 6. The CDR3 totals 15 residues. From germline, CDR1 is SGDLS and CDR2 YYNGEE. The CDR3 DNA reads TGTGCCAGCAGCGCGGACAGGGCGGCGTACAATGAGCAGTTCTTC. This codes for CASSADRAAYNEQFF.

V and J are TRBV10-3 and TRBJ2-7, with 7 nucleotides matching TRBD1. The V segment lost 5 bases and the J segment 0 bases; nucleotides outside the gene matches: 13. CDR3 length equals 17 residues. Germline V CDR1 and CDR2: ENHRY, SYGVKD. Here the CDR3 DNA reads TGTGCCATCAGTCCGGACTTAGGACAGGAGAGCTCCTACGAGCAGTACTTC. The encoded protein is CAISPDLGQESSYEQYF.

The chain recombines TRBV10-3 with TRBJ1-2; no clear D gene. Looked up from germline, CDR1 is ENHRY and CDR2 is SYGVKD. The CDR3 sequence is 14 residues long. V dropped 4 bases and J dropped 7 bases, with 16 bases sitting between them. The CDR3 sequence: CAISGPGESFGYTF. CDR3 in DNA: TGTGCCATCAGTGGGCCTGGGGAGAGCTTTGGCTACACCTTC.

CDR3 nucleotides: TGTGCCAGCAGTACCGGAGGGGGGATTGGCAATCAGCCCCAGCATTTT. As protein: CASSTGGGIGNQPQHF. The chain combines TRBV6-2 or TRBV6-3 with TRBJ1-5; perhaps TRBD1 as D (6 bases). The V end was cut by 5 bases, the J end by 2 bases, with 16 bases between. The CDR3 totals 16 residues. Germline values: CDR1 MNHEY, CDR2 SVGEGT.

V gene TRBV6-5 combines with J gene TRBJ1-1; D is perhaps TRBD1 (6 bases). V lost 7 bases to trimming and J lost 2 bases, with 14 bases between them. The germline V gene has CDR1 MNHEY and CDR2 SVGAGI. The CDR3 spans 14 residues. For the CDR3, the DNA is TGTGCCAGCAAAACGTCGGGACACAACACTGAAGCTTTCTTT. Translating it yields CASKTSGHNTEAFF.

CDR3 sequence reads: CASSYTTGGANTGELFF. CDR3 nucleotides: TGTGCCAGCAGTTACACGACAGGGGGCGCGAACACCGGGGAGCTGTTTTTT. The rearrangement links TRBV6-2 or TRBV6-3 to TRBJ2-2; 10 bases line up with TRBD1. Germline V lookup: CDR1 MNHEY, CDR2 SVGEGT. CDR3 length equals 17 residues. Trimming took 2 bases from V and 0 from J; bases not matched to a gene: 3.

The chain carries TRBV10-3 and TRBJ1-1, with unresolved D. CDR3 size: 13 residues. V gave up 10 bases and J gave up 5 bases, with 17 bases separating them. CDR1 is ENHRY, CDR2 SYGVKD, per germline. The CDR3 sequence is CATYREGNTEAFF. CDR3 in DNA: TGTGCCACCTACCGGGAAGGGAATACTGAAGCTTTCTTT.

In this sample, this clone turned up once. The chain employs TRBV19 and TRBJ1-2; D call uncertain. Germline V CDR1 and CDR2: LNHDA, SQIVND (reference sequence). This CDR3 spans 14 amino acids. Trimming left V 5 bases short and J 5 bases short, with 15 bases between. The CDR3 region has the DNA TGTGCCAGTAGTCCCGTCTTTAAACCGTATGGCTACACCTTC. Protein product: CASSPVFKPYGYTF.